Many counts were recorded for the clone carrying this T cell receptor (beta chain). Its antigen is unknown. V was clipped by 0 bases and J by 5 bases, with 16 bases between them. The germline V gene has CDR1 LGHNA and CDR2 YNFKEQ. CDR3 length equals 16 residues. The cDNA had a unique molecular identifier and a template-switch universal primer site. TCRdb reprocessed the 5' RACE reads via MiXCR and lists one record per CDR3 protein. The table records 240,000 or so distinct CDR3 sequences, 5.5% to 7% of them present only once. These data are taken from a study of identical twins. Study conclusions and caveats: A partial confounding effect on zero-insertion analyses could come from invariant MAIT and iNKT cells. Not following the same donors, the study drew its conclusions from cross-sectional statistical analysis.

The same sample was also studied in work on yellow fever vaccine responses in identical twins.

Material: memory (CD45RO+) T cells sorted from blood. The sequence was collected from a woman aged 18-29 years in good health. This rearrangement joins TRBV4-2 to TRBJ2-5, with D maybe TRBD1 (5 bases). The CDR3: CASSQDGQGGSETQYF. CDR3 nucleotide sequence: TGTGCCAGCAGCCAAGATGGGCAGGGTGGATCGGAGACCCAGTACTTC.